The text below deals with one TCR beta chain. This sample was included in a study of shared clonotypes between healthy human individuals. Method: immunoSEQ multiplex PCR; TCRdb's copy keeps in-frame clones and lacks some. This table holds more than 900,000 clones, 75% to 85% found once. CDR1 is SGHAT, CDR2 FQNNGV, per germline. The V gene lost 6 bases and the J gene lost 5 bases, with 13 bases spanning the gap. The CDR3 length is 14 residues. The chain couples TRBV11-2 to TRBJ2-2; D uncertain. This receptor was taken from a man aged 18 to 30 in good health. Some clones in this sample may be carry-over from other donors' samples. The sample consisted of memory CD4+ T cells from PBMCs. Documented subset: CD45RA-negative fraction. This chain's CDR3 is CASSEITGTGELFF. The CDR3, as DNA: TGTGCCAGCAGTGAGATAACTGGGACCGGGGAGCTGTTTTTT.